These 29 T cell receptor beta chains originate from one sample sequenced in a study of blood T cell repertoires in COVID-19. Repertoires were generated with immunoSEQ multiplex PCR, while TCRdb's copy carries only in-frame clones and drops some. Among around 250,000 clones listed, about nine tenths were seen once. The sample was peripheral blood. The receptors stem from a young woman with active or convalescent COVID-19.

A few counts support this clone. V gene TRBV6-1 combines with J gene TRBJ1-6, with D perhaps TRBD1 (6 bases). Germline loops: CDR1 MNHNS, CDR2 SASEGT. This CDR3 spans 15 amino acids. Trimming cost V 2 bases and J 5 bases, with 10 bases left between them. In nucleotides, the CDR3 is TGTGCCAGCAGTGAACAGGGGCCCAATAATTCACCCCTCCACTTT. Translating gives CASSEQGPNNSPLHF.

Here the CDR3 reads CASSPLAGGAYEQYF. CDR3 coding DNA: TGTGCCAGCAGCCCACTAGCGGGGGGCGCCTACGAGCAGTACTTC. The chain recombines TRBV14 with TRBJ2-7, with TRBD2 identical over 12 bases. Trimming cost V 4 bases and J 2 bases; bases outside gene matches: 3. The germline gives CDR1 SGHDN, CDR2 FVKESK. The CDR3 loop spans 15 amino acids.

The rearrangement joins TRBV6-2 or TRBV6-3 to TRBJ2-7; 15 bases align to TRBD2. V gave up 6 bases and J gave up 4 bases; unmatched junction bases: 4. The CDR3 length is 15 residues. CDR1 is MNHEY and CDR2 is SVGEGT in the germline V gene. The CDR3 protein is CASSQGLAGGYEQYF. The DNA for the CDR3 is TGTGCCAGCAGCCAGGGACTAGCGGGGGGATACGAGCAGTACTTC.

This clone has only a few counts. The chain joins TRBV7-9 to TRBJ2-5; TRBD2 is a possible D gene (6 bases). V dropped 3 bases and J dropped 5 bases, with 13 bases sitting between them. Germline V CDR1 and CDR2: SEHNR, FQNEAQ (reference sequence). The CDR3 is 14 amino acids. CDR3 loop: CASSFAGLGETQYF. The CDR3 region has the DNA TGTGCCAGCAGCTTCGCGGGGCTTGGGGAGACCCAGTACTTC.

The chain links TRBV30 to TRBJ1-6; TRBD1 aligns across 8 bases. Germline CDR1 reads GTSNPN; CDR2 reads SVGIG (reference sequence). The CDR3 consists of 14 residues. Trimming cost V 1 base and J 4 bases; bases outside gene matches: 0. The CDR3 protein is CAWSGDRYNSPLHF. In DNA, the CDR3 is TGTGCCTGGAGTGGGGACAGGTATAATTCACCCCTCCACTTT.

The CDR3 DNA reads TGTGCCAGCAGCTTAGACCTAGAGGGCTATGGCTACACCTTC. It yields the protein CASSLDLEGYGYTF. The chain carries TRBV7-6 and TRBJ1-2; D gene ambiguous. CDR3 size: 14 residues. Germline V CDR1 and CDR2: SGHVS, FNYEAQ. The V end lost 1 base, the J end lost 4 bases, and 10 bases lay between the germline ends.

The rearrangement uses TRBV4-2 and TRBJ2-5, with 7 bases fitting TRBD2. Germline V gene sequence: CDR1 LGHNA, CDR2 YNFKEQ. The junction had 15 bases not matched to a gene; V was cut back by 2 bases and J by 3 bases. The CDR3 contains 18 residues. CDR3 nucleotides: TGTGCCAGCAGCCAAAGGACGTGGGCCCGGGGGGTGGAAGAGACCCAGTACTTC. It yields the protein CASSQRTWARGVEETQYF.

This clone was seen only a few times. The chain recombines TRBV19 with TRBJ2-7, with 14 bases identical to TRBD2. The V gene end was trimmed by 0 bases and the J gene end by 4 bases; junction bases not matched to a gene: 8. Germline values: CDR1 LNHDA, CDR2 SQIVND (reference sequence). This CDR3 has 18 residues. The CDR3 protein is CASSIDGLAGGAGYEQYF. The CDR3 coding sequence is TGTGCCAGTAGTATAGATGGACTAGCGGGGGGTGCCGGATACGAGCAGTACTTC.

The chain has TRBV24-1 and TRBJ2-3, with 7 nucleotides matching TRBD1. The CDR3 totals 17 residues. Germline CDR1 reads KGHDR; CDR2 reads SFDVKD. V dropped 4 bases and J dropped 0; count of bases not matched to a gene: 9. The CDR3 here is CATSEPRQGLSTDTQYF. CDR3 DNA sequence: TGTGCCACCAGTGAGCCCCGACAGGGCCTAAGCACAGATACGCAGTATTTT.

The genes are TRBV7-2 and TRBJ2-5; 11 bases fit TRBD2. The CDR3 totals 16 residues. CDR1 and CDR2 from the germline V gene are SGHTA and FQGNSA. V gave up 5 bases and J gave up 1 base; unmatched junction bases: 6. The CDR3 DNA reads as TGTGCCAGCAGCGCCAGACTAGCGGGGACCCAAGAGACCCAGTACTTC. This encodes CASSARLAGTQETQYF.

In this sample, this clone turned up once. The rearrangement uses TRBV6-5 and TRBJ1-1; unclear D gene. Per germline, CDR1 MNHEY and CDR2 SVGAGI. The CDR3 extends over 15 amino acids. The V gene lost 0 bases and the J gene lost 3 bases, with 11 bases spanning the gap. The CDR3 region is CASSYSARLDTEAFF. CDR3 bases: TGTGCCAGCAGTTACTCGGCCCGATTGGACACTGAAGCTTTCTTT.

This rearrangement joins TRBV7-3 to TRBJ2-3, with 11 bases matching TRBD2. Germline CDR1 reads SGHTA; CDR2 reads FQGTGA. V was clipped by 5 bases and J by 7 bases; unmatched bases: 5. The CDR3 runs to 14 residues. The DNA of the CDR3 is TGTGCCAGCAGCATTAGCGGGGGGGCATATACGCAGTATTTT. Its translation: CASSISGGAYTQYF.

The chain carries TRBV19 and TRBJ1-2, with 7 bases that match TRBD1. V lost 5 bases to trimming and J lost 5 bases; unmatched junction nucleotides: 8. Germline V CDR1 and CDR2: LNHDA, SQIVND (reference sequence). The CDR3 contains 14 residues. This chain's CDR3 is CASSSPGQFYGYTF. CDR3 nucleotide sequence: TGTGCCAGTAGTTCTCCGGGACAGTTTTATGGCTACACCTTC.

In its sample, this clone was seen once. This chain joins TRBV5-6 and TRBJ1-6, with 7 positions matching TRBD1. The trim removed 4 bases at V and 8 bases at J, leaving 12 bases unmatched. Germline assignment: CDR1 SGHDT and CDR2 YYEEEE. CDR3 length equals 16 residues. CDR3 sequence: CASSLYRGLNDSPLHF. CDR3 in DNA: TGTGCCAGCAGCCTATACAGGGGTTTGAATGATTCACCCCTCCACTTT. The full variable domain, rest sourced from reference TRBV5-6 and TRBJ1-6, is DAGVTQSPTHLIKTRGQQVTLRCSPKSGHDTVSWYQQALGQGPQFIFQYYEEEERQRGNFPDRFSGHQFPNYSSELNVNALLLGDSALYLCASSLYRGLNDSPLHFGNGTRLTVT.

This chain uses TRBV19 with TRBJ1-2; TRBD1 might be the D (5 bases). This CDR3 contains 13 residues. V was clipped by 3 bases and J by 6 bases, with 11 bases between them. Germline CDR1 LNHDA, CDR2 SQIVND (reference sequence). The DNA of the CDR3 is TGTGCCAGTAGTATGACCGGGGGAAATGGCTACACCTTC. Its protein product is CASSMTGGNGYTF.

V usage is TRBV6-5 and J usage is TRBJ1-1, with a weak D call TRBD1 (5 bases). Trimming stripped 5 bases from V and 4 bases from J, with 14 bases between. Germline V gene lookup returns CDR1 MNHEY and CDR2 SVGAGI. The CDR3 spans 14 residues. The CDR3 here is CASSRQGGGTEAFF. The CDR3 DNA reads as TGTGCCAGCAGTAGGCAGGGAGGAGGCACTGAAGCTTTCTTT.

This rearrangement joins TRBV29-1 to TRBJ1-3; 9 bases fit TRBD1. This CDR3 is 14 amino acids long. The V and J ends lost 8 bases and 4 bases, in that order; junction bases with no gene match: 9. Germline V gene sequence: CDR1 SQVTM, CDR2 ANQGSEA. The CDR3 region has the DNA TGCAGCCCAGGACAGGGGCGCCGCGGAAACACCATATATTTT. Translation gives CSPGQGRRGNTIYF. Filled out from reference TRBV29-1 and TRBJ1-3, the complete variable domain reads SAVISQKPSRDICQRGTSLTIQCQVDSQVTMMFWYRQQPGQSLTLIATANQGSEATYESGFVIDKFPISRPNLTFSTLTVSNMSPEDSSIYLCSPGQGRRGNTIYFGEGSWLTVV.

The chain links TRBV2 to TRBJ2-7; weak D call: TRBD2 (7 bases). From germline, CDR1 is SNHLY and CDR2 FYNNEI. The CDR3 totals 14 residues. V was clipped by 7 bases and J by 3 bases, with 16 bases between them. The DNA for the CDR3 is TGTGCCAGCACCCCCGGGCGGGGGCACTACGAGCAGTACTTC. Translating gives CASTPGRGHYEQYF.

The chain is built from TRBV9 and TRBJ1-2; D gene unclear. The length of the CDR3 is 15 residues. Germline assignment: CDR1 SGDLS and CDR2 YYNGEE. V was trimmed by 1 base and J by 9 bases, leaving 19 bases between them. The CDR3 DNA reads TGTGCCAGCAGCGTATTAACCGCAGGTCGGGATAGCTACACCTTC. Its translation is CASSVLTAGRDSYTF.

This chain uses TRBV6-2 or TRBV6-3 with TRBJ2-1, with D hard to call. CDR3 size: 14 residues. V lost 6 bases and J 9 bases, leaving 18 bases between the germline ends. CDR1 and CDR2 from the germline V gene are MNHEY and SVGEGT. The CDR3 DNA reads TGTGCCAGCAGCCAACGAGGAGAGAGTACTGAGCAGTTCTTC. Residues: CASSQRGESTEQFF.

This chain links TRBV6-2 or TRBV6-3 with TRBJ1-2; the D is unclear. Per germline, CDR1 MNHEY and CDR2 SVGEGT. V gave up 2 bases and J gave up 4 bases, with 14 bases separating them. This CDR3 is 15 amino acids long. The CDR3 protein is CASSYTRAVGYGYTF. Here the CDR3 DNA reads TGTGCCAGCAGTTACACGAGGGCCGTGGGCTATGGCTACACCTTC.

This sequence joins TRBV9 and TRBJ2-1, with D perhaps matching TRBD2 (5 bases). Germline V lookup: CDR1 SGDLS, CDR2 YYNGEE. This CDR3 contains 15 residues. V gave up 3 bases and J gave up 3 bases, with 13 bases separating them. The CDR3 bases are TGTGCCAGCAGCGCCCGGGCCGGGGACTACAATGAGCAGTTCTTC. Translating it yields CASSARAGDYNEQFF.

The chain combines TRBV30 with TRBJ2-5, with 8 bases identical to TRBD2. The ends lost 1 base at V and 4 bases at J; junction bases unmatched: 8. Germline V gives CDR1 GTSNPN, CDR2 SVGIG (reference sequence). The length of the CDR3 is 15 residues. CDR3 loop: CAWSGKAGELETQYF. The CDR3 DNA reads TGTGCCTGGAGTGGGAAAGCGGGGGAGTTAGAGACCCAGTACTTC.

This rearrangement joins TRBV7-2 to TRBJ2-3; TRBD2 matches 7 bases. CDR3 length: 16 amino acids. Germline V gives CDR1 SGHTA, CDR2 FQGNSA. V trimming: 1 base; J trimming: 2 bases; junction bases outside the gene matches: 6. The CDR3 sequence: CASSLELGTTTDTQYF. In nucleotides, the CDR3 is TGTGCCAGCAGCTTAGAGCTAGGGACTACCACAGATACGCAGTATTTT.

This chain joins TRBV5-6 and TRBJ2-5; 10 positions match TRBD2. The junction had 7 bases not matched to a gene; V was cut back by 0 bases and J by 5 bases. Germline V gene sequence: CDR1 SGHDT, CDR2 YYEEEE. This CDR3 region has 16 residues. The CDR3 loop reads CASSLGSGTSEETQYF. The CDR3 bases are TGTGCCAGCAGCTTGGGATCCGGGACTAGCGAGGAGACCCAGTACTTC.

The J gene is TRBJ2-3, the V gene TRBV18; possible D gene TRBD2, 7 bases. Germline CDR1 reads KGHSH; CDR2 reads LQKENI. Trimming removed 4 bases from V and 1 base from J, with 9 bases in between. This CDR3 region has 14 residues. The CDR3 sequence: CASSRGGGTDTQYF. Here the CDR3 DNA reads TGTGCCAGCTCACGAGGGGGGGGCACAGATACGCAGTATTTT.

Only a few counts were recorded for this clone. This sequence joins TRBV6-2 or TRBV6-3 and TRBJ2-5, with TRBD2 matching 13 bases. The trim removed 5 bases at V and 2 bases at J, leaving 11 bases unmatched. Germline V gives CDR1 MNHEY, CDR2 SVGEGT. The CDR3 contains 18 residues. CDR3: CASSTLPGLAGKQETQYF. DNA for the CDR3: TGTGCCAGCAGTACGCTACCGGGACTAGCGGGGAAACAAGAGACCCAGTACTTC.

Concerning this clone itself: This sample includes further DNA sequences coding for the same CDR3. DNA for the CDR3: TGCGCCAGCAGCCAAGATCAGGGTACTGAAGCTTTCTTT. It yields the protein CASSQDQGTEAFF. The rearrangement joins TRBV4-3 to TRBJ1-1; D is perhaps TRBD1 (5 bases). CDR3 size: 13 residues. The ends were cut back, 0 bases at V and 5 bases at J, with 7 bases in the middle. Germline V gene data show CDR1 as LGHNA and CDR2 as YSLEER.

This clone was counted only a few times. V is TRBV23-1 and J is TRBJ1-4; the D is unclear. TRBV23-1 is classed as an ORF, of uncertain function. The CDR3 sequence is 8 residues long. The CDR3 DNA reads TGCTCATTTGAAAAACTGTTTTTT. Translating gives CSFEKLFF.